This TCR beta chain was identified during a study of T cell repertoires in cytomegalovirus infection. Whole-study results and caveats: The cumulative frequency of public TCR beta families identified carriers of CMV plus the relevant HLA.

MiXCR, applied by TCRdb to the reads, yields one record per CDR3 protein. The data contain 650,000 to 900,000 distinct CDR3 sequences, approximately 29% of them singletons. This clonotype has just a few counts. Its specificity is unknown. V lost 2 bases and J lost 3, with 10 bases in between. The CDR3 contains 14 residues. Germline V gene sequence: CDR1 SGHAT, CDR2 FQNNGV. Specimen: cultured CD8+ T cells from PBMCs, collected from culture after CMV antigen stimulation. The gene calls are TRBV11-2 and TRBJ2-5, with TRBD2 as a possible D gene (6 bases). This sequence originates from a human donor in good health (CMV status not recorded). Some clones in this sample may be carry-over from other donors' samples. CDR3 DNA sequence: TGTGCCAGCAGCTTATGGCTAGCGAAAGAGACCCAGTACTTC. This codes for CASSLWLAKETQYF.